The entry below gives a single T cell receptor (beta chain) sequence along with its context. TCRdb's copy holds only in-frame clones and misses some; the assay was immunoSEQ multiplex PCR. This sample yields approximately 120,000 clones, of which about nine tenths are seen a single time; 4.4% belongs to the top ten. The source of the sample is a study of control samples from healthy donors and cancer patients. Trimming removed 3 bases from V and 0 bases from J; junction bases left unmatched: 2. Per germline, CDR1 LNHDA and CDR2 SQIVND (reference sequence). The CDR3 consists of 15 residues. The TCR was taken from a human donor in good health. The donor label of this sample is uncertain. This chain links TRBV19 with TRBJ1-5; TRBD1 agrees at 7 bases. The sequenced sample consisted of blood. CDR3 sequence (DNA): TGTGCCAGTAGTATCGGGACAGCTAGCAATCAGCCCCAGCATTTT. Protein: CASSIGTASNQPQHF.